This T cell receptor beta chain was identified during a study of blood T cell repertoires in COVID-19. Study information: PBMCs, B-cell-depleted T cells, or T cells provided the cDNA or gDNA that made up the material.

Trimming removed 1 base from V and 8 bases from J, with 11 bases in between. The CDR3 spans 12 residues. CDR1 and CDR2 (germline): GTSNPN, SVGIG (reference sequence). Only in-frame clones appear in the TCRdb table, and some are missing; sequencing was by immunoSEQ multiplex PCR. The sample carries some 22,000 clones, 65% to 90% recorded once. This clone was picked up a small number of times. Sequencing input: peripheral blood. The chain links TRBV30 to TRBJ1-2, with a weak D call TRBD1 (6 bases). This TCR came from a man between 70 and 80 years old with acute or convalescent COVID-19. CDR3 residues: CAWSGNRDGYTF. In DNA, the CDR3 is TGTGCCTGGAGTGGAAACAGGGACGGCTACACCTTC.